This TCR beta chain was identified in a study of sequential checkpoint blockade in melanoma. Study-level results: Pretreatment TIL clonality tracked with response in the nivolumab-first arm.

TCRdb's table, derived via immunoSEQ multiplex PCR, lists solely in-frame clones and lacks some. The sample has 3,000 or so clones, roughly 20% seen once; the top ten hold around 10%. By share, this clone counts as medium-sized. As yet, its antigen is unknown. The V gene lost 10 bases and the J gene lost 3 bases, with 13 bases spanning the gap. There are 12 residues in the CDR3. The germline gives CDR1 SGDLS, CDR2 YYNGEE. Treatment of the sample: randomized to nivolumab then ipilimumab (arm A) or the reverse (arm B). The chain links TRBV9 to TRBJ1-1; tentative D call: TRBD1 (5 bases). This receptor was obtained from a human donor with melanoma. Sequenced here: tumor tissue (inferred from file names), sampled from a patient given nivolumab and ipilimumab in sequence. The CDR3 DNA sequence: TGTGCCGGAGATGAGGGGTACACTGAAGCTTTCTTT. Translated, it gives CAGDEGYTEAFF.